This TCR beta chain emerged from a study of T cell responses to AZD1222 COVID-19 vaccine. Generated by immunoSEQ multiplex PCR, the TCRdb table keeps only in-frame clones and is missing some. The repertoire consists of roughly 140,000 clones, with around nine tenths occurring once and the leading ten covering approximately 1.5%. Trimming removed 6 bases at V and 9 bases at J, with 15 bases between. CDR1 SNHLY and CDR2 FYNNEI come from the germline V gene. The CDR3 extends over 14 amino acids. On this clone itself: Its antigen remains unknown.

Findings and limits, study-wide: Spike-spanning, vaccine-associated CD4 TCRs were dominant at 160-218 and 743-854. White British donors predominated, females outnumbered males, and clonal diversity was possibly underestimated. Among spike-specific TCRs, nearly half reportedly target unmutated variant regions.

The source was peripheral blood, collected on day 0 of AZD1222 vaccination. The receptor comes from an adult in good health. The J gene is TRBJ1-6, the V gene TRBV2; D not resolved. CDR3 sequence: CASSQRQEGSPLHF. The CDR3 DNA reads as TGTGCCAGCAGCCAGCGACAAGAAGGTTCACCCCTCCACTTT.